These T cell receptor beta chains were read from a single sample in a study of technical replicates of blood from a handful of donors. The data were produced by immunoSEQ multiplex PCR, yet TCRdb's version contains in-frame clones alone and is incomplete. The table lists 85,000 to 90,000 clones, about nine tenths of them singletons, with roughly 0.25% in the top ten. Sequencing was carried out using T cells isolated from PBMCs. The receptors originated from a human donor in good health. The CDR3 runs from the conserved cysteine through the conserved F or W. D genes are given only for firm matches. Not all rows give a size; the values are once, few, many and, for expanded clones, a class.

d_call	j_call	v_call	clone_size	cdr3_aa	cdr3_nt
TRBD1	TRBJ1-2	TRBV6-6	NA	CASSRTGRNYGYTF	TGTGCCAGCAGCCGGACAGGGAGAAACTATGGCTACACCTTC
TRBD1	TRBJ1-2	TRBV29-1	NA	CSVDRANYGYTF	TGCAGCGTGGACAGGGCAAACTATGGCTACACCTTC
NA	TRBJ1-1	TRBV11-3	NA	CASSGRHSMNTEAFF	TGTGCCAGCAGCGGGCGACACTCTATGAACACTGAAGCTTTCTTT
NA	TRBJ1-2	TRBV27	NA	CASRRLGAYGYTF	TGTGCCAGCAGGAGGTTGGGGGCGTATGGCTACACCTTC
TRBD2	TRBJ2-3	TRBV5-1	NA	CASSVLADTQEDTQYF	TGCGCCAGCAGCGTTCTAGCGGATACACAAGAAGATACGCAGTATTTT
NA	TRBJ2-7	TRBV5-6	NA	CASSLGGWYEQYF	TGTGCCAGCAGCTTGGGCGGCTGGTACGAGCAGTACTTC
NA	TRBJ1-3	TRBV5-6	NA	CASSFPGSPGNTIYF	TGTGCCAGCAGCTTCCCAGGCAGCCCTGGAAACACCATATATTTT
NA	TRBJ2-7	TRBV4-1	NA	CASSQGRSSYEQYF	TGCGCCAGCAGCCAAGGGCGGAGCTCCTACGAGCAGTACTTC
TRBD2	TRBJ2-7	TRBV5-1	once	CASSLTGGGPYEQYF	TGCGCCAGCAGCTTGACGGGGGGGGGTCCCTACGAGCAGTACTTC
TRBD2	TRBJ2-1	TRBV10-3	NA	CAISEQTSGSFNEQFF	TGTGCCATCAGTGAACAGACTAGCGGGAGCTTCAATGAGCAGTTCTTC
TRBD2	TRBJ2-1	TRBV28	few	CASSYVAGLGNNEQFF	TGTGCCAGCAGTTACGTAGCGGGCCTCGGGAACAATGAGCAGTTCTTC
NA	TRBJ2-7	TRBV28	NA	CASSLGLPRPSYEQYF	TGTGCCAGCAGTTTGGGACTTCCACGGCCCTCCTACGAGCAGTACTTC
NA	TRBJ1-1	TRBV5-1	once	CASSRGQNTEAFF	TGCGCCAGCAGTAGAGGGCAGAACACTGAAGCTTTCTTT
NA	TRBJ1-4	TRBV14	once	CASSQEKGGLNEKLFF	TGTGCCAGCAGCCAAGAGAAAGGAGGCCTTAATGAAAAACTGTTTTTT
NA	TRBJ1-2	TRBV14	NA	CASSQESWGRDGYTF	TGTGCCAGCAGCCAAGAAAGTTGGGGGCGCGACGGCTACACCTTC
TRBD2	TRBJ2-5	TRBV27	NA	CASSGGALAGGAETQYF	TGTGCCAGCAGTGGAGGAGCACTAGCGGGAGGAGCAGAGACCCAGTACTTC
NA	TRBJ2-7	TRBV4-1	NA	CASSPRHGGVYEQYF	TGCGCCAGCAGCCCCAGACACGGCGGGGTATACGAGCAGTACTTC
NA	TRBJ2-1	TRBV10-1	NA	CASSSSGLNEQFF	TGCGCCAGCAGTAGTTCAGGCCTTAATGAGCAGTTCTTC